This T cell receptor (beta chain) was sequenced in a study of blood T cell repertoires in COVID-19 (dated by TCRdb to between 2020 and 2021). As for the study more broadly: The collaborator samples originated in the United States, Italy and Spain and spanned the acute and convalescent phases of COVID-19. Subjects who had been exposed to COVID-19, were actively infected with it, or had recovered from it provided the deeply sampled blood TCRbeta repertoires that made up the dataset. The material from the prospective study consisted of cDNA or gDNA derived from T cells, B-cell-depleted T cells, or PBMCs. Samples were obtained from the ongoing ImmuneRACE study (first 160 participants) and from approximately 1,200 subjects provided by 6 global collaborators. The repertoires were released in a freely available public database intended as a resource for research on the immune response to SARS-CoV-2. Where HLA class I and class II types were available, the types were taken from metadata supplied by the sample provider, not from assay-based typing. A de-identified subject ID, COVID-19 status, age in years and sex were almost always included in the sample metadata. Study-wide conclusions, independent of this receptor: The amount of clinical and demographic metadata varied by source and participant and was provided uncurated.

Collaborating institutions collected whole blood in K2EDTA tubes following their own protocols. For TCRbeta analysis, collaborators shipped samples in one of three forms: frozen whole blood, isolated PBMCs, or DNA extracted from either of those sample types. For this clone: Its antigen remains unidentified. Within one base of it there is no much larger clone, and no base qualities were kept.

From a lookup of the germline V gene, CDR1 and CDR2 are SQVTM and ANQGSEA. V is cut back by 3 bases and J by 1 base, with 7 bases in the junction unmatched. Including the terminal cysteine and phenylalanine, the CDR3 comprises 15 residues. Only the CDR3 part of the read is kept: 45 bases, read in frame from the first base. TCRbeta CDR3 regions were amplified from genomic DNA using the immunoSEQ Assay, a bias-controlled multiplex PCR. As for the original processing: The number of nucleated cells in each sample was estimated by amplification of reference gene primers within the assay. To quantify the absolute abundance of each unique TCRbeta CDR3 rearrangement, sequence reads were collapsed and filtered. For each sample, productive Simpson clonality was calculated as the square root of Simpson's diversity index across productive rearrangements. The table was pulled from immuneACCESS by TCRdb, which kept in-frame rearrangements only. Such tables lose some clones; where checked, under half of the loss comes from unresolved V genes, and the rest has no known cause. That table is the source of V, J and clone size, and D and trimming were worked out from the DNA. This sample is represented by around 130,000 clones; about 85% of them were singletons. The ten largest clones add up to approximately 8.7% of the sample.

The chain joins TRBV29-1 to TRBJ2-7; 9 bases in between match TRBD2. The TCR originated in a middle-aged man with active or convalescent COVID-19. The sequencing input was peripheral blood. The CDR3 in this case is CSVEIPGLASYEQYF. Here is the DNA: TGCAGCGTTGAGATTCCGGGACTAGCATCCTACGAGCAGTACTTC.